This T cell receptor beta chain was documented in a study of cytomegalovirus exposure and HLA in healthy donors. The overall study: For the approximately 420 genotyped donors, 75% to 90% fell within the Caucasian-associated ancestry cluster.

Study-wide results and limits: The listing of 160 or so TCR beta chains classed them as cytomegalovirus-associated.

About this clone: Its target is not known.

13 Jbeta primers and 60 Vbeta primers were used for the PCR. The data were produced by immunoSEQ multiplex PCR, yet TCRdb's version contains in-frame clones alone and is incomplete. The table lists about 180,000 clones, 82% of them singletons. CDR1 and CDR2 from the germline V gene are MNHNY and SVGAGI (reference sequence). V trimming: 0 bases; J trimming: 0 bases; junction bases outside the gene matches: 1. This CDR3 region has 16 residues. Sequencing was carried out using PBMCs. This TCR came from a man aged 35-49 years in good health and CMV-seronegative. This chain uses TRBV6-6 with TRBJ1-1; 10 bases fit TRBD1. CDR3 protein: CASSYSTGGLNTEAFF. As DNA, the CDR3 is TGTGCCAGCAGTTACTCGACAGGGGGCTTGAACACTGAAGCTTTCTTT.